Following are 4 T cell receptor beta chains from one sample sequenced in a study of CD8 T cells in Susac syndrome. Random hexamers were used to reverse transcribe an amount of roughly 0.5 to 1 ug RNA. One entry per CDR3 protein, called by TCRdb with MiXCR from the immunoSEQ multiplex PCR reads. The table shows about 140,000 distinct CDR3 sequences, with approximately 95% occurring only once. The sequenced sample was CD4+ T cells from PBMCs. The receptors derive from a human donor with Susac syndrome.

CDR3 in DNA: TGTGCCAGTAGACCATTGCCTCGAGCTACCGAGCAGTACTTC. This sequence encodes CASRPLPRATEQYF. This rearrangement joins TRBV19 to TRBJ2-7; no firm D call. Trimming pared 6 bases from V and 6 bases from J, leaving 18 bases between. The CDR3 runs to 14 residues. Germline V lookup: CDR1 LNHDA, CDR2 SQIVND (reference sequence).

V usage is TRBV30 and J usage is TRBJ2-2; a weak D match, TRBD1 (5 bases). V lost 4 bases, J lost 5 bases, and 14 bases lay in between. The CDR3 has 14 residues. Germline V lookup: CDR1 GTSNPN, CDR2 SVGIG (reference sequence). DNA for the CDR3: TGTGCCTGGACCAGGGTCCTGAGTACCGGGGAGCTGTTTTTT. Protein: CAWTRVLSTGELFF.

The V gene is TRBV20-1, the J gene TRBJ2-1; D ambiguous. CDR3 length: 13 amino acids. V lost 3 bases to trimming and J lost 5 bases, with 11 bases between them. The V gene's germline CDR1 is DFQATT and CDR2 SNEGSKA (reference sequence). This CDR3 reads CSASLLRDNEQFF. In DNA form, the CDR3 reads TGCAGTGCTAGCCTTCTTAGGGACAATGAGCAGTTCTTC.

The chain has TRBV18 and TRBJ2-1; TRBD1 is a possible D gene (5 bases). Per the germline V gene, CDR1 is KGHSH and CDR2 is LQKENI. The V gene lost 1 base and the J gene lost 2 bases, with 9 bases spanning the gap. This CDR3 is built from 15 residues. The CDR3 reads CASSPQQATYNEQFF. The CDR3 DNA reads as TGTGCCAGCTCACCACAACAGGCCACCTACAATGAGCAGTTCTTC. Supplemented by reference TRBV18 and TRBJ2-1, the full variable domain reads NAGVMQNPRHLVRRRGQEARLRCSPMKGHSHVYWYRQLPEEGLKFMVYLQKENIIDESGMPKERFSAEFPKEGPSILRIQQVVRGDSAAYFCASSPQQATYNEQFFGPGTRLTVL.